The 27 T cell receptor beta chains below were found in one sample sequenced in a study of OX40 agonist ivuxolimab in advanced cancers. Produced via immunoSEQ multiplex PCR; TCRdb's table is partial and in-frame only. The table has about 68,000 clones, 65% to 90% seen once. Sequencing was performed on CD4+ or CD8+ T cells sorted from blood, taken in a trial of the OX40 agonist ivuxolimab. The receptor source for this set is an adult with an advanced solid tumor such as melanoma, head and neck, liver or kidney cancer.

The chain couples TRBV28 to TRBJ2-6, with D tentatively TRBD1 (6 bases). Germline CDR1 is MDHEN and CDR2 is SYDVKM. The length of the CDR3 is 16 residues. V lost 2 bases to trimming and J lost 1 base, with 9 bases between them. The CDR3 DNA sequence: TGTGCCAGCAGTTTAGGGGGCTGGTCTGGGGCCAACGTCCTGACTTTC. Amino acid sequence: CASSLGGWSGANVLTF.

The J gene is TRBJ2-4, the V gene TRBV5-1, with D maybe TRBD1 (6 bases). Per germline, CDR1 SGHRS and CDR2 YFSETQ. The V gene lost 4 bases and the J gene lost 5 bases, with 16 bases spanning the gap. The CDR3 contains 15 residues. CDR3: CASSGTMGWENIQYF. CDR3 DNA sequence: TGCGCCAGCAGCGGGACAATGGGCTGGGAAAACATTCAGTACTTC.

J is TRBJ2-2 and V is TRBV16; tentatively, D is TRBD1 or TRBD2 (6 bases each). CDR1 and CDR2 from the germline V gene are KGHSY and FQNENV. V lost 0 bases and J 6 bases, leaving 17 bases between the germline ends. This CDR3 has 17 amino acids. The CDR3 DNA sequence: TGTGCCAGCAGCCAATCGATCGGGGGCGCGGTATCCGGGGAGCTGTTTTTT. It encodes CASSQSIGGAVSGELFF.

CDR3 nucleotide sequence: TGTGCCAGCAACAATCCGAAGGGGGGGGGCCAAGAGACCCAGTACTTC. It yields the protein CASNNPKGGGQETQYF. The chain joins TRBV5-4 to TRBJ2-5, with D perhaps matching TRBD2 (7 bases). Germline CDR1 is SGHNT and CDR2 is YYREEE (reference sequence). This CDR3 region has 16 residues. Trimming left V 6 bases short and J 1 base short, with 19 bases between. The complete variable domain, with remaining parts taken from reference TRBV5-4 and TRBJ2-5, reads ETGVTQSPTHLIKTRGQQVTLRCSSQSGHNTVSWYQQALGQGPQFIFQYYREEENGRGNFPPRFSGLQFPNYSSELNVNALELDDSALYLCASNNPKGGGQETQYFGPGTRLLVL.

The chain is built from TRBV19 and TRBJ2-7; D perhaps matches TRBD2 (5 bases). V lost 5 bases to trimming and J lost 4 bases, with 15 bases between them. The CDR3 loop spans 14 amino acids. The germline V gene encodes CDR1 LNHDA and CDR2 SQIVND (reference sequence). The CDR3 is CASSPLGNSYEQYF. For the CDR3, the DNA is TGTGCCAGTAGTCCTCTCGGGAATTCTTACGAGCAGTACTTC.

The V gene is TRBV30, the J gene TRBJ2-7; D uncertain. This CDR3 comprises 13 residues. Looked up from germline, CDR1 is GTSNPN and CDR2 is SVGIG (reference sequence). The germline V and J ends were trimmed by 4 bases and 4 bases, with 14 bases remaining between them. CDR3 in DNA: TGTGCCTGGACCAGTCCCGGCTTTTACGAGCAGTACTTC. Its translation is CAWTSPGFYEQYF.

This sequence joins TRBV7-8 and TRBJ2-7, with 10 bases that match TRBD1. Germline V gene data show CDR1 as SGHVS and CDR2 as FQNEAQ. This CDR3 is 15 amino acids long. J was trimmed by 6 bases and V by 5 bases; bases with no gene match: 10. This chain's CDR3 is CASSAWDRGKGEQYF. CDR3 coding DNA: TGTGCCAGCAGCGCCTGGGACAGGGGAAAGGGCGAGCAGTACTTC.

The chain recombines TRBV14 with TRBJ2-5; perhaps TRBD2 as D (6 bases). The V gene lost 1 base and the J gene lost 0 bases, with 15 bases spanning the gap. The CDR3 loop spans 17 amino acids. CDR1 and CDR2 (germline): SGHDN, FVKESK. CDR3 DNA: TGTGCCAGCAGCCAAGGAGGAGGCGGGGAATACCAAGAGACCCAGTACTTC. Residues: CASSQGGGGEYQETQYF. The full variable domain, rest sourced from reference TRBV14 and TRBJ2-5, is EAGVTQFPSHSVIEKGQTVTLRCDPISGHDNLYWYRRVMGKEIKFLLHFVKESKQDESGMPNNRFLAERTGGTYSTLKVQPAELEDSGVYFCASSQGGGGEYQETQYFGPGTRLLVL.

The rearrangement joins TRBV6-6 to TRBJ1-5; the D is unclear. This CDR3 spans 16 amino acids. Germline values: CDR1 MNHNY, CDR2 SVGAGI (reference sequence). V shed 2 bases and J shed 6 bases, with 17 bases lying between them. The CDR3 reads CASSYGFRTLGQPQHF. In DNA, the CDR3 is TGTGCCAGCAGTTACGGTTTTCGGACGCTGGGTCAGCCCCAGCATTTT.

This clone was picked up a small number of times. The V call is TRBV6-5, the J call TRBJ2-1; 8 positions match TRBD2. Losses at the gene ends were 5 bases for V and 14 bases for J; bases not matched to a gene: 8. CDR3 size: 12 residues. Per germline, CDR1 MNHEY and CDR2 SVGAGI. The CDR3, as DNA: TGTGCCAGCAGTCAAGGGCGGCGGGAGGAGTTCTTC. Amino acids: CASSQGRREEFF.

CDR3 nucleotide sequence: TGTGCCAGCACCTCAGTGAGGGGCGGCAATCAGCCCCAGCATTTT. Translating gives CASTSVRGGNQPQHF. The chain is built from TRBV28 and TRBJ1-5, with D tentatively TRBD1 (5 bases). The CDR3 spans 15 residues. The V gene's germline CDR1 is MDHEN and CDR2 SYDVKM. The V end lost 7 bases, the J end lost 2 bases, and 15 bases lay between the germline ends.

J is TRBJ2-7 and V is TRBV5-4; D might be TRBD1 or TRBD2, each matching 5 bases. The CDR3 consists of 15 residues. The germline V and J ends were trimmed by 2 bases and 3 bases, with 15 bases remaining between them. CDR1 SGHNT and CDR2 YYREEE come from the germline V gene (reference sequence). CDR3 coding DNA: TGTGCCAGCAGCTTCACAGGTGGTGGGAGCTACGAGCAGTACTTC. It specifies CASSFTGGGSYEQYF. Supplemented by reference TRBV5-4 and TRBJ2-7, the full variable domain reads ETGVTQSPTHLIKTRGQQVTLRCSSQSGHNTVSWYQQALGQGPQFIFQYYREEENGRGNFPPRFSGLQFPNYSSELNVNALELDDSALYLCASSFTGGGSYEQYFGPGTRLTVT.

This clone was counted a single time. Here the CDR3 reads CASSTDTASSYEQYF. The CDR3 DNA reads TGCGCCAGCAGCACGGATACGGCTAGCTCCTACGAGCAGTACTTC. The chain uses TRBV5-1 and TRBJ2-7; no reliable D call. The CDR3 sequence is 15 residues long. The ends were cut back, 4 bases at V and 0 bases at J, with 14 bases in the middle. Germline V lookup: CDR1 SGHRS, CDR2 YFSETQ.

J is TRBJ1-5 and V is TRBV6-6; D unresolved. V lost 6 bases and J 7 bases, leaving 22 bases between the germline ends. Germline CDR1 and CDR2: MNHNY and SVGAGI (reference sequence). This CDR3 has 16 residues. CDR3 DNA: TGTGCCAGCAGCCCCTTGTTGGACCAAGAAGGGCAGCCCCAGCATTTT. As protein: CASSPLLDQEGQPQHF.

V is TRBV5-4 and J is TRBJ2-5; D could derive from TRBD1 or TRBD2 (6 bases each). The V gene lost 0 bases and the J gene lost 5 bases, with 23 bases spanning the gap. Germline lookup yields CDR1 SGHNT and CDR2 YYREEE (reference sequence). This CDR3 is 18 amino acids long. The CDR3: CASSLGSGASYRGETQYF. The CDR3 DNA reads TGTGCCAGCAGCTTGGGGTCAGGGGCATCTTACCGGGGGGAGACCCAGTACTTC.

A few counts support this clone. This chain joins TRBV5-4 and TRBJ1-6; 9 bases are a match to TRBD1. The ends lost 2 bases at V and 10 bases at J; junction bases unmatched: 7. This CDR3 contains 15 residues. Germline V gives CDR1 SGHNT, CDR2 YYREEE (reference sequence). CDR3 protein: CASSLNRGLGSPLHF. CDR3 nucleotide sequence: TGTGCCAGCAGCTTAAACAGGGGGCTGGGGTCACCCCTCCACTTT. The entire variable domain, with the rest obtained from reference TRBV5-4 and TRBJ1-6, is as follows: ETGVTQSPTHLIKTRGQQVTLRCSSQSGHNTVSWYQQALGQGPQFIFQYYREEENGRGNFPPRFSGLQFPNYSSELNVNALELDDSALYLCASSLNRGLGSPLHFGNGTRLTVT.

The chain employs TRBV5-6 and TRBJ1-1; no definite D call. The CDR3 is made up of 11 amino acids. Germline V gene sequence: CDR1 SGHDT, CDR2 YYEEEE. Trimming cost V 0 bases and J 6 bases, with 3 bases left between them. The CDR3 sequence: CASSLGPEAFF. DNA of the CDR3: TGTGCCAGCAGCTTGGGGCCTGAAGCTTTCTTT.

The V call is TRBV16, the J call TRBJ1-1, with TRBD1 matching 8 bases. Germline assignment: CDR1 KGHSY and CDR2 FQNENV. With V trimmed by 2 bases and J by 4 bases, 6 bases remained unmatched. The CDR3 covers 15 residues. The CDR3 reads CASSQQGAGTTEAFF. As DNA, the CDR3 is TGTGCCAGCAGCCAACAGGGGGCAGGGACCACTGAAGCTTTCTTT.

The chain recombines TRBV15 with TRBJ2-7; 7 bases map to TRBD2. V shed 0 bases, J shed 7 bases, and the junction held 9 bases outside the gene matches. CDR3 length: 15 amino acids. CDR1 is LNHNV and CDR2 is YYDKDF in the germline V gene (reference sequence). CDR3 nucleotides: TGTGCCACCAGCAGAGAAGGAGCGGGGTCGTGGGAGCAGTACTTC. Encoded protein: CATSREGAGSWEQYF.

The chain carries TRBV6-6 and TRBJ2-2, with 12 bases identical to TRBD2. CDR1 is MNHNY and CDR2 is SVGAGI in the germline V gene (reference sequence). This CDR3 contains 15 residues. V shed 10 bases, J shed 8 bases, and the junction held 11 bases outside the gene matches. Written as DNA, the CDR3 is TGTGCCATTTCTTCTAGCGGGGGGGTCTCTGGGGAGCTGTTTTTT. Amino acid sequence: CAISSSGGVSGELFF.

The J gene is TRBJ2-5, the V gene TRBV5-1; TRBD1 or TRBD2 may be the D gene (5 bases each). Trimming stripped 4 bases from V and 2 bases from J, with 12 bases between. The CDR3 totals 14 residues. Per germline, CDR1 SGHRS and CDR2 YFSETQ. The DNA of the CDR3 is TGCGCCAGCAGCACCGGGACCCTTCAAGAGACCCAGTACTTC. Its translation: CASSTGTLQETQYF.

V gene TRBV6-5 combines with J gene TRBJ2-1; 9 nucleotides align to TRBD2. Germline-derived CDR1 and CDR2 are MNHEY and SVGAGI. The CDR3 length is 15 residues. Germline trimming cut 4 bases from V and 4 bases from J; bases unmatched to any gene: 5. CDR3 bases: TGTGCCAGCAGTTTAGTGGCGGGGGGGTACAATGAGCAGTTCTTC. Translated, it gives CASSLVAGGYNEQFF.

Regarding this clone: The sample holds other DNA sequences that translate to the same CDR3. The chain has TRBV19 and TRBJ1-6, with 7 nucleotides matching TRBD1. V shed 6 bases and J 14 bases; nucleotides not matched to a gene: 13. This CDR3 is 14 amino acids long. Germline V lookup: CDR1 LNHDA, CDR2 SQIVND (reference sequence). The CDR3 DNA is TGTGCCAGTAGCCGTAAGGGGGCCCAGTCCTCCCTCCACTTT. Residues: CASSRKGAQSSLHF.

This clone was picked up one time. The chain carries TRBV10-2 and TRBJ2-1; D call uncertain. CDR3 length equals 17 residues. The germline V gene encodes CDR1 WSHSY and CDR2 SAAADI. V was trimmed by 5 bases and J by 0 bases, leaving 17 bases between them. The CDR3 DNA is TGCGCCAGCAGTTCTCCCCGGCTACAGAGCTCCTACAATGAGCAGTTCTTC. Residues: CASSSPRLQSSYNEQFF.

This clone was seen only a few times. The chain uses TRBV9 and TRBJ1-5; TRBD1 might be the D (6 bases). The CDR3 sequence is 18 residues long. The V and J ends lost 3 bases and 0 bases respectively, with 19 bases between them. Germline-derived CDR1 and CDR2 are SGDLS and YYNGEE. In DNA form, the CDR3 reads TGTGCCAGCAGCGAGGGAGGACAGTTTCAGTCTAGCAATCAGCCCCAGCATTTT. This gives the protein CASSEGGQFQSSNQPQHF. The whole variable domain, remainder taken from reference TRBV9 and TRBJ1-5, is DSGVTQTPKHLITATGQRVTLRCSPRSGDLSVYWYQQSLDQGLQFLIQYYNGEERAKGNILERFSAQQFPDLHSELNLSSLELGDSALYFCASSEGGQFQSSNQPQHFGDGTRLSIL.

The CDR3 bases are TGTGCCAGCAGTGCCGGGGGACATTACGCTTCACCCCTCCACTTT. Translating it yields CASSAGGHYASPLHF. This chain joins TRBV6-1 and TRBJ1-6; D perhaps matches TRBD1 (6 bases). The CDR3 extends over 15 amino acids. Trimming stripped 4 bases from V and 9 bases from J, with 16 bases between. Looked up from germline, CDR1 is MNHNS and CDR2 is SASEGT.

The chain couples TRBV6-5 to TRBJ2-4; 9 bases align to TRBD1. After removal of 4 bases from V and 6 bases from J, the junction contained 10 bases not matched to a gene. The CDR3 extends over 16 amino acids. CDR1 MNHEY and CDR2 SVGAGI come from the germline V gene. CDR3 amino acids: CASSSVPGTGLNIQYF. Here the CDR3 DNA reads TGTGCCAGCAGTTCGGTACCGGGGACAGGGCTAAACATTCAGTACTTC.